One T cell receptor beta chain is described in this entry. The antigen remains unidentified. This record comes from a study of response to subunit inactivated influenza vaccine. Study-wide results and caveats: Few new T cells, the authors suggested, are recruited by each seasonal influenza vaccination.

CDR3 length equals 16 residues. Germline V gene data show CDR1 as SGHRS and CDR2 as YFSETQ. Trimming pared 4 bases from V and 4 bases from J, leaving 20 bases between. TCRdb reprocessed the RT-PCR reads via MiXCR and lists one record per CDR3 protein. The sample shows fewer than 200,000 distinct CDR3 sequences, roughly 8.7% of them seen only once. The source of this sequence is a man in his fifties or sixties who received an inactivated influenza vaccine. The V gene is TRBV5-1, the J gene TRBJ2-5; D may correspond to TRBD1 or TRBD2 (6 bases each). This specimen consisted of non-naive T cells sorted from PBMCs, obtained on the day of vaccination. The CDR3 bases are TGCGCCAGCAGCCCCTGGGGGGCCGGGGGTGGAGAGACCCAGTACTTC. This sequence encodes CASSPWGAGGGETQYF.